These 14 T cell receptor beta chains were all obtained from the same sample, sequenced in a study of shared clonotypes between healthy human individuals. TCRdb's copy holds only in-frame clones and misses some; the assay was immunoSEQ multiplex PCR. Of about 600,000 clones listed, around 78% are singletons. Sequenced input: PBMCs. The receptors derive from a middle-aged woman in good health. Some clones in this sample may be carry-over from other donors' samples.

The rearrangement uses TRBV19 and TRBJ2-7, with TRBD2 matching 8 bases. This CDR3 is 15 amino acids long. Germline lookup yields CDR1 LNHDA and CDR2 SQIVND (reference sequence). V dropped 3 bases and J dropped 2; count of bases not matched to a gene: 6. The CDR3: CASSIHGGRPYEQYF. The CDR3 DNA reads as TGTGCCAGTAGTATTCATGGCGGGAGGCCCTACGAGCAGTACTTC. The full variable domain, with the rest looked up from reference TRBV19 and TRBJ2-7, is DGGITQSPKYLFRKEGQNVTLSCEQNLNHDAMYWYRQDPGQGLRLIYYSQIVNDFQKGDIAEGYSVSREKKESFPLTVTSAQKNPTAFYLCASSIHGGRPYEQYFGPGTRLTVT.

This chain links TRBV9 with TRBJ1-1; unclear D gene. Germline V CDR1 and CDR2: SGDLS, YYNGEE. The CDR3 loop spans 14 amino acids. Trimming pared 4 bases from V and 0 bases from J, leaving 10 bases between. The CDR3 DNA reads TGTGCCAGCAGCTTCGACATGATGAACACTGAAGCTTTCTTT. Amino acids: CASSFDMMNTEAFF.

This chain connects TRBV5-1 to TRBJ2-7; maybe TRBD1 (6 bases). The CDR3 runs 15 residues. Trimming took 0 bases from V and 1 from J, leaving 11 bases between them. Looked up from germline, CDR1 is SGHRS and CDR2 is YFSETQ. CDR3 in amino acids: CASSLVSGVSYEQYF. For the CDR3, the DNA is TGCGCCAGCAGCTTGGTTTCAGGGGTTTCCTACGAGCAGTACTTC.

The chain links TRBV7-8 to TRBJ2-3, with TRBD2 identical over 14 bases. V gave up 5 bases and J gave up 1 base; unmatched junction bases: 5. CDR1 is SGHVS, CDR2 FQNEAQ, per germline. CDR3 length equals 17 residues. The CDR3 sequence is CASSRGTSGSRTDTQYF. The CDR3 region has the DNA TGTGCCAGCAGCAGAGGGACTAGCGGGAGCCGCACAGATACGCAGTATTTT.

V usage is TRBV10-3 and J usage is TRBJ2-2, with TRBD1 identical over 12 bases. Germline CDR1 is ENHRY and CDR2 is SYGVKD. This CDR3 contains 17 residues. Trimming removed 5 bases from V and 6 bases from J; junction bases left unmatched: 10. The CDR3 DNA reads TGTGCCATCAGTCTAAACCGCGGGACAGGGGGCTCCGGGGAGCTGTTTTTT. Translated: CAISLNRGTGGSGELFF.

CDR3 coding DNA: TGTGCCAGCAGCGTAGTGGGGAGCGCAATGTACAATGAGCAGTTCTTC. Its translation is CASSVVGSAMYNEQFF. The J gene is TRBJ2-1, the V gene TRBV9; perhaps TRBD2 as D (5 bases). The CDR3 runs 16 residues. CDR1 SGDLS and CDR2 YYNGEE come from the germline V gene. Trimming cost V 0 bases and J 4 bases, with 14 bases left between them.

The chain couples TRBV2 to TRBJ2-7; D uncertain. V shed 7 bases and J shed 0 bases, with 7 bases lying between them. This CDR3 spans 12 amino acids. Germline values: CDR1 SNHLY, CDR2 FYNNEI. The CDR3 spells CASTGFSYEQYF. The CDR3 coding sequence is TGTGCCAGCACGGGTTTCTCCTACGAGCAGTACTTC. Full variable domain (rest looked up from reference TRBV2 and TRBJ2-7): EPEVTQTPSHQVTQMGQEVILRCVPISNHLYFYWYRQILGQKVEFLVSFYNNEISEKSEIFDDQFSVERPDGSNFTLKIRSTKLEDSAMYFCASTGFSYEQYFGPGTRLTVT.

The chain joins TRBV28 to TRBJ1-1; D might be TRBD1 (5 bases). V was shortened by 10 bases and J by 1 base, with 22 bases between the two germline ends. The CDR3 loop spans 16 amino acids. The germline V gene encodes CDR1 MDHEN and CDR2 SYDVKM. The CDR3 DNA sequence: TGTGCCACCACTCCAGGGTGGAGGGGACCGAACACTGAAGCTTTCTTT. Protein sequence: CATTPGWRGPNTEAFF.

The CDR3 coding sequence is TGTGCCAGCAGCTTAGCTAGCGGGAGAATCTACGAGCAGTACTTC. It is translated as CASSLASGRIYEQYF. This chain uses TRBV7-3 with TRBJ2-7; 10 nucleotides match TRBD2. V gave up 2 bases and J gave up 3 bases; unmatched junction bases: 4. This CDR3 spans 15 amino acids. Per the germline V gene, CDR1 is SGHTA and CDR2 is FQGTGA. Drawing the rest from reference TRBV7-3 and TRBJ2-7, the complete variable domain is GAGVSQTPSNKVTEKGKYVELRCDPISGHTALYWYRQSLGQGPEFLIYFQGTGAADDSGLPNDRFFAVRPEGSVSTLKIQRTERGDSAVYLCASSLASGRIYEQYFGPGTRLTVT.

As regards this clone: In the same sample, other DNA sequences code for this CDR3. The chain is built from TRBV9 and TRBJ2-7, with a tentative D call TRBD1 (6 bases). V was clipped by 0 bases and J by 2 bases, with 9 bases between them. This CDR3 is built from 14 residues. Looked up from germline, CDR1 is SGDLS and CDR2 is YYNGEE. The CDR3 spells CASSVGGGTYEQYF. The CDR3 region has the DNA TGTGCCAGCAGCGTAGGAGGGGGAACCTACGAGCAGTACTTC.

The chain couples TRBV5-1 to TRBJ2-2; D unresolved. Germline V gives CDR1 SGHRS, CDR2 YFSETQ. The CDR3 spans 12 residues. The V end was cut by 0 bases, the J end by 11 bases, with 8 bases between. The CDR3 bases are TGCGCCAGCAGCTTGGTCTTCGGAGAGCTGTTTTTT. Its translation: CASSLVFGELFF. The full variable domain, its missing parts supplied by reference TRBV5-1 and TRBJ2-2, is KAGVTQTPRYLIKTRGQQVTLSCSPISGHRSVSWYQQTPGQGLQFLFEYFSETQRNKGNFPGRFSGRQFSNSRSEMNVSTLELGDSALYLCASSLVFGELFFGEGSRLTVL.

The CDR3 spells CASSFEGAETQYF. CDR3 sequence (DNA): TGTGCCAGCAGCTTCGAGGGGGCGGAGACCCAGTACTTC. This sequence joins TRBV5-5 and TRBJ2-5, with 7 bases lining up with TRBD1. The CDR3 length is 13 residues. Trimming at V came to 2 bases and at J to 5 bases, leaving 3 bases not matched to a gene. From germline, CDR1 is SGHKS and CDR2 YYEKEE (reference sequence).

The rearrangement links TRBV19 to TRBJ1-1, with 9 bases aligning to TRBD1. V trimming: 4 bases; J trimming: 0 bases; junction bases outside the gene matches: 12. This CDR3 spans 18 amino acids. Per the germline V gene, CDR1 is LNHDA and CDR2 is SQIVND (reference sequence). CDR3: CASSKGDRAHPLNTEAFF. The CDR3 nucleotides read TGTGCCAGTAGTAAAGGGGACAGGGCCCACCCTCTGAACACTGAAGCTTTCTTT.

The chain carries TRBV28 and TRBJ1-2; D remains ambiguous. The CDR3 is 14 residues long. With 8 bases removed from V and 2 bases from J, the gap between germline ends came to 15 bases. In germline, CDR1 is MDHEN, CDR2 SYDVKM. CDR3: CASGSAGTNYGYTF. The DNA for the CDR3 is TGTGCCAGCGGCTCAGCTGGCACCAACTATGGCTACACCTTC.